This is a list of T cell receptor beta chains from one sample in a study of beta chain features in type 1 diabetes. Only in-frame clones appear in the TCRdb table, and some are missing; sequencing was by immunoSEQ multiplex PCR. This sample has around 360,000 clones, with around 12% found just once. Input material: naive CD4+ T cells from blood. These receptors all come from a woman aged 18-29 years with type 1 diabetes. Each CDR3 is given with its conserved first and last residue. Fields, in order: V gene, clone size, D gene, J gene, CDR3 DNA, CDR3 protein. D genes are given only for firm matches. Size values are once, few and many counts, or a class for expanded clones, and some rows have none.

v_call: TRBV5-4; clone_size: few; d_call: NA; j_call: TRBJ1-1; cdr3_nt: TGTGCCTTCCAGGGCCAGCGGAACACTGAAGCTTTCTTT; cdr3_aa: CAFQGQRNTEAFF
v_call: TRBV7-2; clone_size: few; d_call: TRBD1; j_call: TRBJ2-7; cdr3_nt: TGTGCCAGCAACGGACAGGGCAACTACGAGCAGTACTTC; cdr3_aa: CASNGQGNYEQYF
v_call: TRBV5-1; clone_size: NA; d_call: NA; j_call: TRBJ2-3; cdr3_nt: TGCGCCAGCAGCTTGGTTGACGGGAGCACAGATACGCAGTATTTT; cdr3_aa: CASSLVDGSTDTQYF
v_call: TRBV7-2; clone_size: few; d_call: NA; j_call: TRBJ2-7; cdr3_nt: TGTGCCAGCAGCTCCCCTTCCTACGAGCAGTACTTC; cdr3_aa: CASSSPSYEQYF
v_call: TRBV4-1; clone_size: NA; d_call: NA; j_call: TRBJ2-6; cdr3_nt: TGCGCCAGCAGTCGGGAATTGGGGGGAGTCTGGTCTCGTGGGGCCAACGTCCTGACTTTC; cdr3_aa: CASSRELGGVWSRGANVLTF
v_call: TRBV7-2; clone_size: NA; d_call: TRBD2; j_call: TRBJ2-7; cdr3_nt: TGTGCCAGCAGCCCACGGACTAGAGACGAGCAGTACTTC; cdr3_aa: CASSPRTRDEQYF
v_call: TRBV9; clone_size: few; d_call: TRBD1; j_call: TRBJ1-2; cdr3_nt: TGTGCCAGCAGCGTAGTTCCGGGACAGGGAGTGGGCTACACCTTC; cdr3_aa: CASSVVPGQGVGYTF
v_call: TRBV10-3; clone_size: NA; d_call: NA; j_call: TRBJ2-5; cdr3_nt: TGTGCCATCAGTGCAGTAGCGGAAGAGACCCAGTACTTC; cdr3_aa: CAISAVAEETQYF
v_call: TRBV9; clone_size: few; d_call: NA; j_call: TRBJ2-1; cdr3_nt: TGTGCCAGCAGCACCCTGGAGGGCTACAATGAGCAGTTCTTC; cdr3_aa: CASSTLEGYNEQFF
v_call: TRBV5-6; clone_size: few; d_call: NA; j_call: TRBJ2-7; cdr3_nt: TGTGCCAGCAAGCTTATAGCGGTGCAGGTGGGCGAGCAGTACTTC; cdr3_aa: CASKLIAVQVGEQYF
v_call: TRBV2; clone_size: NA; d_call: NA; j_call: TRBJ2-2; cdr3_nt: TGTGCCAGCAGAGCCGGGACAAGCGGGAACACCGGGGAGCTGTTTTTT; cdr3_aa: CASRAGTSGNTGELFF
v_call: TRBV11-3; clone_size: NA; d_call: NA; j_call: TRBJ1-1; cdr3_nt: TGTGCCAGCAGCCGAGATAGCACTGAAGCTTTCTTT; cdr3_aa: CASSRDSTEAFF
v_call: TRBV9; clone_size: few; d_call: TRBD1; j_call: TRBJ2-7; cdr3_nt: TGTGCCAGCAGCGGACAGGGGTCCCCCTCCTACGAGCAGTACTTC; cdr3_aa: CASSGQGSPSYEQYF
v_call: TRBV7-2; clone_size: few; d_call: TRBD2; j_call: TRBJ2-7; cdr3_nt: TGTGCCAGCAGCTTCAGCGGGGGGCCCTCCTACGAGCAGTACTTC; cdr3_aa: CASSFSGGPSYEQYF
v_call: TRBV30; clone_size: NA; d_call: TRBD1; j_call: TRBJ2-7; cdr3_nt: TGTGCCTGGAGGCTACCCGGGACAGGGTCCTACGAGCAGTACTTC; cdr3_aa: CAWRLPGTGSYEQYF
v_call: TRBV7-9; clone_size: NA; d_call: NA; j_call: TRBJ2-2; cdr3_nt: TGTGCCAGCAGCTTAGACATTTCCACCGGGGAGCTGTTTTTT; cdr3_aa: CASSLDISTGELFF
v_call: TRBV25-1; clone_size: few; d_call: NA; j_call: TRBJ2-5; cdr3_nt: TGTGCCAGTCTCGGGGGGCTCGGGGAGACCCAGTACTTC; cdr3_aa: CASLGGLGETQYF
v_call: TRBV7-9; clone_size: NA; d_call: NA; j_call: TRBJ1-2; cdr3_nt: TGTGCCAGCAGTCCCCGCAGGGTCGGAGACTATGGCTACACCTTC; cdr3_aa: CASSPRRVGDYGYTF
v_call: TRBV28; clone_size: few; d_call: NA; j_call: TRBJ2-3; cdr3_nt: TGTGCCAGCAGTCTGATGACTAGCACAGATACGCAGTATTTT; cdr3_aa: CASSLMTSTDTQYF